The 32 T cell receptor beta chains in this list originate from one sample, sequenced in a study of blood T cell repertoires in COVID-19. Here immunoSEQ multiplex PCR was the method, and the copy in TCRdb shows in-frame clones only, minus some. The table lists tens of thousands of clones, 74% of them singletons. The sequencing sample was made of peripheral blood. These receptors were collected from a man in his sixties or seventies with COVID-19, enrolled during active disease.

The CDR3 loop reads CASSLIGTGLPQHF. The CDR3 DNA is TGTGCCAGCAGCCTAATCGGGACAGGGCTGCCCCAGCATTTT. The V gene is TRBV7-2, the J gene TRBJ1-5; 9 bases line up with TRBD1. The CDR3 has 14 residues. Germline V gene sequence: CDR1 SGHTA, CDR2 FQGNSA. The V segment lost 5 bases and the J segment 9 bases; nucleotides outside the gene matches: 8.

This clone appeared once. The J gene is TRBJ2-5, the V gene TRBV5-8; tentatively, D is TRBD1 (6 bases). The CDR3 loop spans 16 amino acids. The germline gives CDR1 SGHTS, CDR2 YDEGEE. Trimming cost V 3 bases and J 5 bases, with 20 bases left between them. The chain's CDR3 is CASSWDIAPGGETQYF. For the CDR3, the DNA is TGTGCCAGCAGCTGGGACATAGCTCCCGGTGGGGAGACCCAGTACTTC.

The chain uses TRBV9 and TRBJ2-3, with D perhaps matching TRBD1 (6 bases). Trimming removed 3 bases at V and 0 bases at J, with 11 bases between. This CDR3 region has 15 residues. CDR1 SGDLS and CDR2 YYNGEE come from the germline V gene. The CDR3 region has the DNA TGTGCCAGCAGCGCGTACAGGGAGAGCACAGATACGCAGTATTTT. Protein: CASSAYRESTDTQYF.

The chain recombines TRBV12-3 or TRBV12-4 with TRBJ1-1; D gene unclear. The CDR3 runs to 12 residues. V lost 2 bases to trimming and J lost 8 bases, with 9 bases between them. This CDR3 is CASSLQEAEAFF. The DNA of the CDR3 is TGTGCCAGCAGTTTACAAGAAGCGGAAGCTTTCTTT.

Only a few counts were recorded for this clone. The chain links TRBV7-3 to TRBJ2-1, with 7 bases identical to TRBD2. The germline V gene encodes CDR1 SGHTA and CDR2 FQGTGA. The CDR3 is made up of 15 amino acids. Unmatched junction bases numbered 8, after V lost 2 bases and J lost 7 bases. The CDR3 DNA is TGTGCCAGCAGCTTAGGAGCGGGATCATCGAATGAGCAGTTCTTC. Translation: CASSLGAGSSNEQFF.

This sequence joins TRBV6-1 and TRBJ2-7; D unresolved. The CDR3 loop spans 14 amino acids. CDR1 MNHNS and CDR2 SASEGT come from the germline V gene. The V end lost 0 bases, the J end lost 3 bases, and 9 bases lay between the germline ends. CDR3 in amino acids: CASSEALNFYEQYF. As DNA, the CDR3 is TGTGCCAGCAGTGAAGCGCTGAACTTCTACGAGCAGTACTTC.

This chain connects TRBV4-2 to TRBJ2-3; D is ambiguous. This CDR3 is built from 16 residues. Germline V lookup: CDR1 LGHNA, CDR2 YNFKEQ. The germline V and J ends were trimmed by 0 bases and 5 bases, with 15 bases remaining between them. The CDR3 nucleotides read TGTGCCAGCAGCCAAGATAGGAGTGGTGCGGTAGATACGCAGTATTTT. Its protein product is CASSQDRSGAVDTQYF.

The chain employs TRBV19 and TRBJ2-7, with TRBD2 identical over 7 bases. CDR3 length: 16 residues. CDR1 LNHDA and CDR2 SQIVND come from the germline V gene (reference sequence). V was clipped by 3 bases and J by 2 bases; unmatched bases: 10. CDR3 sequence reads: CASSISSGTPAYEQYF. CDR3 sequence (DNA): TGTGCCAGTAGTATTTCTAGCGGAACTCCGGCCTACGAGCAGTACTTC.

The V gene is TRBV18, the J gene TRBJ1-1, with D possibly matching TRBD1 (6 bases). The CDR3 totals 13 residues. Germline V gene data show CDR1 as KGHSH and CDR2 as LQKENI. Trimming stripped 3 bases from V and 7 bases from J, with 12 bases between. CDR3 DNA sequence: TGTGCCAGCTCACCGGGGCAGGGGAATGAAGCTTTCTTT. This sequence encodes CASSPGQGNEAFF.

This clone was detected only once. The chain couples TRBV28 to TRBJ1-4; D possibly corresponds to TRBD1 (5 bases). Germline V gives CDR1 MDHEN, CDR2 SYDVKM. This CDR3 is 14 amino acids long. V shed 8 bases and J shed 8 bases, with 18 bases lying between them. The CDR3, as DNA: TGTGCCAGCCGGGAGCGGGGGAGATGGGAAAAACTGTTTTTT. Its protein is CASRERGRWEKLFF.

The rearrangement links TRBV7-2 to TRBJ2-1; a possible D gene is TRBD2 (6 bases). CDR1 and CDR2 (germline): SGHTA, FQGNSA. The CDR3 sequence is 13 residues long. V lost 4 bases and J lost 12, with 16 bases in between. For the CDR3, the DNA is TGTGCCAGCAGCTCCTCCCCCGGGACTTCGCAGTTCTTC. Translation gives CASSSSPGTSQFF.

V and J are TRBV3-1 (or the pseudogene TRBV3-2) and TRBJ1-2, with D possibly matching TRBD1 (6 bases). V gave up 3 bases and J gave up 8 bases, with 13 bases separating them. Germline assignment: CDR1 LGHDT and CDR2 YNNKEL (reference sequence). The CDR3 has 13 amino acids. CDR3 nucleotide sequence: TGTGCCAGCAGCCACCAGGGGCCCGCGGGCTACACCTTC. Translated, it gives CASSHQGPAGYTF.

The chain employs TRBV29-1 and TRBJ1-4; 9 bases map to TRBD1. V was clipped by 6 bases and J by 7 bases; unmatched bases: 6. The CDR3 sequence is 13 residues long. CDR1 SQVTM and CDR2 ANQGSEA come from the germline V gene. The CDR3 here is CSVAGTGREKLFF. The CDR3 region has the DNA TGCAGCGTGGCCGGGACAGGGCGTGAAAAACTGTTTTTT.

The chain uses TRBV19 and TRBJ1-5; D ambiguous. Trimming pared 6 bases from V and 4 bases from J, leaving 10 bases between. Germline values: CDR1 LNHDA, CDR2 SQIVND (reference sequence). The CDR3 has 13 amino acids. In DNA form, the CDR3 reads TGTGCCAGTAGCTCGGTCCTAAATCAGCCCCAGCATTTT. This gives the protein CASSSVLNQPQHF.

CDR3 nucleotide sequence: TGCGCCAGCAGCTTGTTTGGACAGGGCGAATACGAGCAGTACTTC. As protein: CASSLFGQGEYEQYF. The V and J genes are TRBV5-1 and TRBJ2-7; 8 nucleotides line up with TRBD1. This CDR3 has 15 residues. Germline V gene lookup returns CDR1 SGHRS and CDR2 YFSETQ. The junction had 7 bases not matched to a gene; V was cut back by 1 base and J by 4 bases.

The J gene is TRBJ2-4, the V gene TRBV5-4; 12 nucleotides match TRBD2. V dropped 2 bases and J dropped 0; count of bases not matched to a gene: 12. CDR1 is SGHNT and CDR2 is YYREEE in the germline V gene (reference sequence). This CDR3 comprises 20 residues. The CDR3, as DNA: TGTGCCAGCAGCTTTATTGGGACTAGCGGGTTCGGGCTAGCCAAAAACATTCAGTACTTC. Residues: CASSFIGTSGFGLAKNIQYF.

At least ten counts were recorded for this clone. The CDR3 region has the DNA TGTGCCACCAGCGTCGCCAGGGGAAATCAGCCCCAGCATTTT. Residues: CATSVARGNQPQHF. J is TRBJ1-5 and V is TRBV15, with a weak D call TRBD1 (6 bases). The CDR3 totals 14 residues. Trimming removed 5 bases at V and 4 bases at J, with 12 bases between. CDR1 LNHNV and CDR2 YYDKDF come from the germline V gene (reference sequence).

This chain links TRBV6-5 with TRBJ1-2, with D perhaps matching TRBD1 (5 bases). This CDR3 is 12 amino acids long. Trimming stripped 7 bases from V and 8 bases from J, with 14 bases between. Germline CDR1 is MNHEY and CDR2 is SVGAGI. The CDR3 loop is CASTDGGEGYTF. The CDR3 coding sequence is TGTGCCAGCACCGACGGAGGGGAGGGCTACACCTTC.

This sequence joins TRBV6-5 and TRBJ2-1; 7 bases line up with TRBD2. CDR1 is MNHEY and CDR2 is SVGAGI in the germline V gene. This CDR3 has 15 amino acids. The V and J ends lost 2 bases and 8 bases, in that order; junction bases with no gene match: 9. CDR3 coding DNA: TGTGCCAGCAGTTACGGGGGAGGGCCTATCTATGAGCAGTTCTTC. Translating it yields CASSYGGGPIYEQFF.

The table lists this clone with a few counts. This chain uses TRBV7-9 with TRBJ2-7, with 8 bases aligning to TRBD1. The germline V gene has CDR1 SEHNR and CDR2 FQNEAQ (reference sequence). The ends lost 1 base at V and 6 bases at J; junction bases unmatched: 5. This CDR3 has 14 amino acids. CDR3 DNA sequence: TGTGCCAGCAGCTTAGTAGGACAGGGCGGCGAGCAGTACTTC. Encoded protein: CASSLVGQGGEQYF.

This chain connects TRBV5-4 to TRBJ2-5; 8 bases map to TRBD1. Unmatched junction bases numbered 4, after V lost 4 bases and J lost 2 bases. The CDR3 spans 14 residues. The germline gives CDR1 SGHNT, CDR2 YYREEE (reference sequence). This CDR3 reads CASSQGTGQETQYF. For the CDR3, the DNA is TGTGCCAGCAGCCAAGGGACAGGTCAAGAGACCCAGTACTTC.

This chain uses TRBV28 with TRBJ2-1; 11 positions agree with TRBD2. Germline lookup yields CDR1 MDHEN and CDR2 SYDVKM. With V trimmed by 7 bases and J by 5 bases, 7 bases remained unmatched. This CDR3 region has 15 residues. CDR3 in amino acids: CASKLPGLADNEQFF. As DNA, the CDR3 is TGTGCCAGCAAGCTACCGGGACTAGCGGACAATGAGCAGTTCTTC.

This clone came up once. The chain employs TRBV7-6 and TRBJ2-2; weak D call: TRBD1 (5 bases). The CDR3 spans 17 residues. Per germline, CDR1 SGHVS and CDR2 FNYEAQ. Trimming removed 5 bases from V and 0 bases from J, with 16 bases in between. Written as DNA, the CDR3 is TGTGCCAGCAGCGAAACCCGACAGCACGCGAACACCGGGGAGCTGTTTTTT. Amino acid sequence: CASSETRQHANTGELFF.

This chain connects TRBV5-1 to TRBJ2-5; 13 bases map to TRBD2. J gave up 0 bases and V 4 bases, and 3 bases lay outside the gene matches. The CDR3 has 16 amino acids. Germline V gene lookup returns CDR1 SGHRS and CDR2 YFSETQ. The CDR3 here is CASSLGTSGNQETQYF. The CDR3 bases are TGCGCCAGCAGCCTCGGGACTAGCGGGAACCAAGAGACCCAGTACTTC.

V gene TRBV2 combines with J gene TRBJ1-5; D unclear. V shed 2 bases and J shed 4 bases, with 9 bases lying between them. In germline, CDR1 is SNHLY, CDR2 FYNNEI. The CDR3 spans 14 residues. The CDR3 DNA is TGTGCCAGCAGTGAATCCACCCGGAATCAGCCCCAGCATTTT. It specifies CASSESTRNQPQHF.

This chain links TRBV11-3 with TRBJ2-2, with TRBD1 as a possible D gene (6 bases). Trimming pared 2 bases from V and 1 base from J, leaving 11 bases between. Per the germline V gene, CDR1 is SGHNT and CDR2 is YENEEA. The CDR3 has 16 amino acids. CDR3: CASSLMAGVNTGELFF. The DNA of the CDR3 is TGTGCCAGCAGCTTAATGGCAGGGGTGAACACCGGGGAGCTGTTTTTT.

The V and J genes are TRBV19 and TRBJ2-7; tentative D call: TRBD1 (6 bases). CDR3 length: 13 residues. The germline gives CDR1 LNHDA, CDR2 SQIVND (reference sequence). V lost 8 bases and J 1 base, leaving 12 bases between the germline ends. The DNA of the CDR3 is TGTGCCAGTGCTAGAGGGGGTTCCTACGAGCAGTACTTC. Translating it yields CASARGGSYEQYF.

In nucleotides, the CDR3 is TGTGCCAGTAGTATTACAGGGGGCTGGGGTAGGACTGAAGCTTTCTTT. Translating gives CASSITGGWGRTEAFF. The chain uses TRBV19 and TRBJ1-1; 9 positions match TRBD1. CDR3 length: 16 amino acids. Germline V CDR1 and CDR2: LNHDA, SQIVND (reference sequence). Trimming took 3 bases from V and 5 from J; bases not matched to a gene: 10.

V gene TRBV5-1 combines with J gene TRBJ2-1; 8 positions match TRBD1. V lost 0 bases, J lost 7 bases, and 6 bases stayed unmatched. The CDR3 is 15 residues long. The germline CDR1 and CDR2 sequences are SGHRS and YFSETQ. This chain's CDR3 is CASSLVQGVYNEQFF. In DNA form, the CDR3 reads TGCGCCAGCAGCTTGGTACAGGGGGTCTATAATGAGCAGTTCTTC.

The V and J genes are TRBV19 and TRBJ2-2, with a tentative D call TRBD2 (6 bases). The CDR3 is 14 residues long. Trimming stripped 9 bases from V and 2 bases from J, with 13 bases between. The germline CDR1 and CDR2 sequences are LNHDA and SQIVND (reference sequence). Here the CDR3 DNA reads TGTGCCAGACGAAGGGACTCCAACACCGGGGAGCTGTTTTTT. Amino acid sequence: CARRRDSNTGELFF. The entire variable domain, with the rest obtained from reference TRBV19 and TRBJ2-2, is as follows: DGGITQSPKYLFRKEGQNVTLSCEQNLNHDAMYWYRQDPGQGLRLIYYSQIVNDFQKGDIAEGYSVSREKKESFPLTVTSAQKNPTAFYLCARRRDSNTGELFFGEGSRLTVL.

The gene calls are TRBV7-3 and TRBJ2-2; possible D gene TRBD2, 6 bases. Germline lookup yields CDR1 SGHTA and CDR2 FQGTGA. Between the trimmed V and J ends, which lost 0 bases and 1 base, there was a span of 9 bases. The length of the CDR3 is 16 residues. CDR3 DNA sequence: TGTGCCAGCAGCTTAACTTGGGGGGAGAACACCGGGGAGCTGTTTTTT. Protein product: CASSLTWGENTGELFF. The variable domain in full, completed from reference TRBV7-3 and TRBJ2-2, reads GAGVSQTPSNKVTEKGKYVELRCDPISGHTALYWYRQSLGQGPEFLIYFQGTGAADDSGLPNDRFFAVRPEGSVSTLKIQRTERGDSAVYLCASSLTWGENTGELFFGEGSRLTVL.

The J gene is TRBJ2-2, the V gene TRBV27; maybe TRBD2 (5 bases). The CDR3 loop spans 16 amino acids. Germline V gives CDR1 MNHEY, CDR2 SMNVEV (reference sequence). The V gene lost 3 bases and the J gene lost 3 bases, with 14 bases spanning the gap. The CDR3 loop is CASSFRPRGYTGELFF. The CDR3 bases are TGTGCCAGCAGTTTTCGGCCTCGAGGGTACACCGGGGAGCTGTTTTTT.